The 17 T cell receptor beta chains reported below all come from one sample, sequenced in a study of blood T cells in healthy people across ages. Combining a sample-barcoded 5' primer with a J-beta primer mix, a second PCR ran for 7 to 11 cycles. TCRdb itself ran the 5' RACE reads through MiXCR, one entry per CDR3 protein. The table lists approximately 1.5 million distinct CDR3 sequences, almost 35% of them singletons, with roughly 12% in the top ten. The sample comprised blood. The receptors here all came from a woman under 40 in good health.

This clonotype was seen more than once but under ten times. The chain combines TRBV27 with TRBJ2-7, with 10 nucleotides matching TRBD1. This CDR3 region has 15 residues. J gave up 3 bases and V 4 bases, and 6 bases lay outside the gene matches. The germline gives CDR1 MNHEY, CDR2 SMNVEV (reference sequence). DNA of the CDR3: TGTGCCAGCAGTTATGGGGGACAGGGGATCTACGAGCAGTACTTC. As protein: CASSYGGQGIYEQYF.

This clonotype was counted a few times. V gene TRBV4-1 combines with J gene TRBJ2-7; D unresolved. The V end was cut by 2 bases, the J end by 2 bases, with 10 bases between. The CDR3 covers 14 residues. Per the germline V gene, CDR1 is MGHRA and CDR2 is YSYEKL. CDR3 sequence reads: CASSQNEEPYEQYF. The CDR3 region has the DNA TGCGCCAGCAGCCAAAACGAGGAGCCCTACGAGCAGTACTTC.

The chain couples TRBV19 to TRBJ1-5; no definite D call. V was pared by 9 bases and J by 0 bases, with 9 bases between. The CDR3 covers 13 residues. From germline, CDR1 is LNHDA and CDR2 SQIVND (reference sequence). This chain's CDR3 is CASHMDSNQPQHF. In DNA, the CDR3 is TGTGCCAGCCACATGGATAGCAATCAGCCCCAGCATTTT.

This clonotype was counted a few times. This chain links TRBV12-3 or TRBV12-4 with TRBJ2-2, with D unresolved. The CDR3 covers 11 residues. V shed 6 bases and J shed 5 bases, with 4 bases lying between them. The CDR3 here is CASRSTGELFF. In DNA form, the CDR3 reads TGTGCCAGCAGGTCTACCGGGGAGCTGTTTTTT.

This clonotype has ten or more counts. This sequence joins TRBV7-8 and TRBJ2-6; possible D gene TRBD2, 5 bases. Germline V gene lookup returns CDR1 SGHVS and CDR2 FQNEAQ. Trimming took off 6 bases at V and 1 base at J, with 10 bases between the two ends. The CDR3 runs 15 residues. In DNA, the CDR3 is TGTGCCAGCAGGAAAGGAGGATCTGGGGCCAACGTCCTGACTTTC. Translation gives CASRKGGSGANVLTF.

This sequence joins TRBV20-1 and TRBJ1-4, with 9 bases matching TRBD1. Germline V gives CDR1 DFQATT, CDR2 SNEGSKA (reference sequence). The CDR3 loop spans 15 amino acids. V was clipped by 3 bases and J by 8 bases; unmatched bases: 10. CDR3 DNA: TGCAGTGCTAGGAGGGGGCGACAGGGGGGGGAAAAACTGTTTTTT. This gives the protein CSARRGRQGGEKLFF.

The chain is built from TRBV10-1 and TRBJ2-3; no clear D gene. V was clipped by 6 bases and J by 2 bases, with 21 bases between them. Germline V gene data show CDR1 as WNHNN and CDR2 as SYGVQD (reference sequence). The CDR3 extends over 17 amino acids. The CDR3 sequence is CASSIPSSRLATDTQYF. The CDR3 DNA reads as TGCGCCAGCAGCATACCTTCCTCCAGGTTGGCCACAGATACGCAGTATTTT.

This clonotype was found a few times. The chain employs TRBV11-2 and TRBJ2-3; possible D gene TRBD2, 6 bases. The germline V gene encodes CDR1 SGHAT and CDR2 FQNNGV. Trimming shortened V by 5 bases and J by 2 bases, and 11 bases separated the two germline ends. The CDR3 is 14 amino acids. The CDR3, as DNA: TGTGCCAGCAGCAATGGACTACCCACAGATACGCAGTATTTT. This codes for CASSNGLPTDTQYF.

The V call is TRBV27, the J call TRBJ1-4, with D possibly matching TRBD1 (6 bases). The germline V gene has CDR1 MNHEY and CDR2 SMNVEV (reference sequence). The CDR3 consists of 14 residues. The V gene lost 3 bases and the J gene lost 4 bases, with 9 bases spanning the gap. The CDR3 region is CASSFGQNNEKLFF. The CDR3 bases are TGTGCCAGCAGTTTCGGACAGAATAATGAAAAACTGTTTTTT.

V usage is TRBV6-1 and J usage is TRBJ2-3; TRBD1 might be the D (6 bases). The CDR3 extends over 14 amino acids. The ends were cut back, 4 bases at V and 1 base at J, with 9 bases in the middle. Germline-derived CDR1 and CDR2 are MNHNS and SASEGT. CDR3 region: CASSAGHGTDTQYF. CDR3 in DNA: TGTGCCAGCAGTGCGGGACACGGCACAGATACGCAGTATTTT.

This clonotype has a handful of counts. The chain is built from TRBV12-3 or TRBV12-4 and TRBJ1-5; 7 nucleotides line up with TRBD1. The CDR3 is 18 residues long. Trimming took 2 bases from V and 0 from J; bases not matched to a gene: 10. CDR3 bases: TGTGCCAGCAGTTTACTTCGCCAGGGGGTGGGTAGCAATCAGCCCCAGCATTTT. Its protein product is CASSLLRQGVGSNQPQHF.

CDR3 bases: TGTGCCAGCAGCGTAGGTGGCTACAATGAGCAGTACTTC. Translating it yields CASSVGGYNEQYF. The rearrangement joins TRBV9 to TRBJ2-1; D ambiguous. The DNA matches TRBJ2-7 better at its end, which makes the J call doubtful. Germline V lookup: CDR1 SGDLS, CDR2 YYNGEE. The CDR3 spans 13 residues.

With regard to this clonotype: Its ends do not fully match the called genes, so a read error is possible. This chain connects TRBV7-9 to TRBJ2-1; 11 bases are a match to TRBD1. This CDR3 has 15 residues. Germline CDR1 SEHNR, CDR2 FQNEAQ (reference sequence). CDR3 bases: TGTGCCAGCAGCCGATCGGGACAGGGGGACAATGAGCGGTTCTTC. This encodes CASSRSGQGDNERFF.

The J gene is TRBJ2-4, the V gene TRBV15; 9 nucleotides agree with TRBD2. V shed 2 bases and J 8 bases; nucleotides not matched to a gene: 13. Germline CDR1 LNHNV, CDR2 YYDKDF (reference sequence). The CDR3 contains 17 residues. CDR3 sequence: CATSRKASGIGADIQYF. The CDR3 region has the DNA TGTGCCACCAGCAGAAAGGCTAGCGGGATCGGTGCAGACATTCAGTACTTC.

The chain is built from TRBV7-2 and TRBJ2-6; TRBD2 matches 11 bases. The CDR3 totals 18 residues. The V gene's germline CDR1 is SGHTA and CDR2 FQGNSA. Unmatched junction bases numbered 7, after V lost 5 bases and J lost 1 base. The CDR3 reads CASSRKLAGVSGANVLTF. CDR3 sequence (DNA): TGTGCCAGCAGCCGGAAACTAGCGGGAGTTTCTGGGGCCAACGTCCTGACTTTC.

The CDR3 DNA follows: TGTGCCTGGAGTGTAGAGCGGGGCCGTACAGATACGCAGTATTTT. Amino acid sequence: CAWSVERGRTDTQYF. The genes are TRBV30 and TRBJ2-3, with 7 bases identical to TRBD2. Germline values: CDR1 GTSNPN, CDR2 SVGIG (reference sequence). The CDR3 length is 15 residues. Unmatched junction bases numbered 6, after V lost 0 bases and J lost 3 bases. The full variable domain, rest sourced from reference TRBV30 and TRBJ2-3, is SQTIHQWPATLVQPVGSPLSLECTVEGTSNPNLYWYRQAAGRGLQLLFYSVGIGQISSEVPQNLSASRPQDRQFILSSKKLLLSDSGFYLCAWSVERGRTDTQYFGPGTRLTVL.

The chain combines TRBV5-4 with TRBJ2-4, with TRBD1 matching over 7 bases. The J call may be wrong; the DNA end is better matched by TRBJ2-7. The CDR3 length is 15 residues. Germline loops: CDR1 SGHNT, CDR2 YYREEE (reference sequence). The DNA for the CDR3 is TGTGCCAGCAGCTCCGCCCGACAGGGCTCCTACGAGCAGTACTTC. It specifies CASSSARQGSYEQYF.